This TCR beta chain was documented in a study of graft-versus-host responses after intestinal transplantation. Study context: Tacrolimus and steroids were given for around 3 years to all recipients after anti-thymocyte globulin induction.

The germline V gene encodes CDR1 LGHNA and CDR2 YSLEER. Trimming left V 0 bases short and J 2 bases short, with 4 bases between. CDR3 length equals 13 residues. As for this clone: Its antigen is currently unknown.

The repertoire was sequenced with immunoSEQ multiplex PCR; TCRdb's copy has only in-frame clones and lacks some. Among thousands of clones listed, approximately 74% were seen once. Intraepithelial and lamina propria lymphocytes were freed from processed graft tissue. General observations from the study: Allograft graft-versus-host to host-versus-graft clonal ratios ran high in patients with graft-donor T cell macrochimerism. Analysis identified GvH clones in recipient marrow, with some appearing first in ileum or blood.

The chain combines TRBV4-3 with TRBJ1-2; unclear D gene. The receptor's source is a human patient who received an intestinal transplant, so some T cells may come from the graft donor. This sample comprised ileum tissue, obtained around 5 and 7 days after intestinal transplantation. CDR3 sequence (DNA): TGCGCCAGCAGCCAAGATAGAAACTATGGCTACACCTTC. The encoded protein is CASSQDRNYGYTF.